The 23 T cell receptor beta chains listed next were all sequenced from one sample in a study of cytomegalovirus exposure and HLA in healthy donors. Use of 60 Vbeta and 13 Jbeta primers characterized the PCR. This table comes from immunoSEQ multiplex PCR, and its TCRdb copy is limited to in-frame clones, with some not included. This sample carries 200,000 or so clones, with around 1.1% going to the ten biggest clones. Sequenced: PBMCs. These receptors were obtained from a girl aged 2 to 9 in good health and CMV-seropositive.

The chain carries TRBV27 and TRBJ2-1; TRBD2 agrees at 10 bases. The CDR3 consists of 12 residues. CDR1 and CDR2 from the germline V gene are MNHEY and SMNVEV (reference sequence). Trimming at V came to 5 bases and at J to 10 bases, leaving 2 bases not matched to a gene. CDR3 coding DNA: TGTGCCAGCAGTGGGACTAGCGAGGAGCAGTTCTTC. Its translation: CASSGTSEEQFF.

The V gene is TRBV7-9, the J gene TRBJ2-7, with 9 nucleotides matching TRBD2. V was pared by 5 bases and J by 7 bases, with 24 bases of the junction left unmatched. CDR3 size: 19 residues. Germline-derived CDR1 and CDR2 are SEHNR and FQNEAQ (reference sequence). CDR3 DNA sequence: TGTGCCAGCAGCCCTCGCGGTAGCGGGAGTAAACCCCTACGAGCGGAGCAGTACTTC. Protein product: CASSPRGSGSKPLRAEQYF.

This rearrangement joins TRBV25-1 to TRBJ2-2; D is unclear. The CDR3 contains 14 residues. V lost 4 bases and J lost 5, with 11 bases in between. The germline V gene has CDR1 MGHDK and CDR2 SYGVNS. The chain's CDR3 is CASSGPTETGELFF. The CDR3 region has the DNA TGTGCCAGCAGTGGCCCGACTGAGACCGGGGAGCTGTTTTTT.

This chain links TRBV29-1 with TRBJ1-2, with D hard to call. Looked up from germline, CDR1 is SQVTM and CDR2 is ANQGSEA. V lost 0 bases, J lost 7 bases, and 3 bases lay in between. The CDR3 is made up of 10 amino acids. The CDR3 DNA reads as TGCAGCGTTGAAGACGGTGGCTACACCTTC. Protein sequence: CSVEDGGYTF.

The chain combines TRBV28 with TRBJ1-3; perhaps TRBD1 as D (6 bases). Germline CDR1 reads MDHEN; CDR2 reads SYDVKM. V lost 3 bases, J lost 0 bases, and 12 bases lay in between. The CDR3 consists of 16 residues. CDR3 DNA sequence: TGTGCCAGCAGTTTGTTAGGACAGCCCTCTGGAAACACCATATATTTT. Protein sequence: CASSLLGQPSGNTIYF.

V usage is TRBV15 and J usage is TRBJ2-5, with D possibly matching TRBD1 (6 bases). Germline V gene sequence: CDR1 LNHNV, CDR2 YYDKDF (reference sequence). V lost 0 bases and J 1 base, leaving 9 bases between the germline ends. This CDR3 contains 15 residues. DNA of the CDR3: TGTGCCACCAGCAGAGATATGGGGGCCCAAGAGACCCAGTACTTC. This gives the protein CATSRDMGAQETQYF.

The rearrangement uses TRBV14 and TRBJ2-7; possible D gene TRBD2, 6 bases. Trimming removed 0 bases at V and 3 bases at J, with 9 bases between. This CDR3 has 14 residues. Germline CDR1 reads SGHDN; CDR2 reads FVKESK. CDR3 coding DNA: TGTGCCAGCAGCCAAGACCGGGGGATCTACGAGCAGTACTTC. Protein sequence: CASSQDRGIYEQYF.

The CDR3 loop reads CASSLGVGRGKTQYF. The CDR3 DNA reads as TGTGCCAGCAGCTTGGGGGTGGGCAGGGGGAAGACCCAGTACTTC. The chain recombines TRBV5-6 with TRBJ2-5; 7 bases match TRBD1. V trimming: 0 bases; J trimming: 6 bases; junction bases outside the gene matches: 8. The germline V gene has CDR1 SGHDT and CDR2 YYEEEE. The CDR3 runs to 15 residues.

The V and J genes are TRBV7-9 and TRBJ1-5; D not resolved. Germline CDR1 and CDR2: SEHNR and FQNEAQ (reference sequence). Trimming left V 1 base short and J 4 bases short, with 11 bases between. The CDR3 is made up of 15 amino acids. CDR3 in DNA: TGTGCCAGCAGCTTAGGGTCAGGCCTAAATCAGCCCCAGCATTTT. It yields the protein CASSLGSGLNQPQHF. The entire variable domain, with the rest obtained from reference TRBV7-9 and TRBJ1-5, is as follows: DTGVSQNPRHKITKRGQNVTFRCDPISEHNRLYWYRQTLGQGPEFLTYFQNEAQLEKSRLLSDRFSAERPKGSFSTLEIQRTEQGDSAMYLCASSLGSGLNQPQHFGDGTRLSIL.

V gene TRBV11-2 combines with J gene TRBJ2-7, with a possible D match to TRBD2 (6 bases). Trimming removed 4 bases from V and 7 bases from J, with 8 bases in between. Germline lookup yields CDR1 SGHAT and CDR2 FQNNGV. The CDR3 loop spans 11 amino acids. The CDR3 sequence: CASSSGVEQYF. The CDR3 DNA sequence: TGTGCCAGCAGCTCGGGGGTGGAGCAGTACTTC.

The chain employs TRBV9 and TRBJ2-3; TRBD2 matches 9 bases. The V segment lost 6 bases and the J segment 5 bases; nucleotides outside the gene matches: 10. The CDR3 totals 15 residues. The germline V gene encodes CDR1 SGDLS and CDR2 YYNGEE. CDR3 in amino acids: CASNQAGGREDTQYF. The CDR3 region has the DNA TGTGCCAGCAATCAGGCGGGAGGGAGGGAAGATACGCAGTATTTT.

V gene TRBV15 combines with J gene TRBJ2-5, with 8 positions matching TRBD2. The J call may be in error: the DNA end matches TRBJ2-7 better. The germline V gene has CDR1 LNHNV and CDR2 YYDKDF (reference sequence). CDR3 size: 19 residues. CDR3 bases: TGTGCCACCAGCTCCACCCTAGCGGGTGTGGGAGGTGGGAGCTACGAGCAGTACTTC. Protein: CATSSTLAGVGGGSYEQYF.

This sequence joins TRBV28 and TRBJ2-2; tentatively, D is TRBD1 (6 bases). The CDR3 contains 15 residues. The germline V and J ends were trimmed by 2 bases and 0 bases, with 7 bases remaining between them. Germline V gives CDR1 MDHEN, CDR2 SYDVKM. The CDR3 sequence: CASSLRTANTGELFF. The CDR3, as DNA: TGTGCCAGCAGTTTAAGGACAGCGAACACCGGGGAGCTGTTTTTT.

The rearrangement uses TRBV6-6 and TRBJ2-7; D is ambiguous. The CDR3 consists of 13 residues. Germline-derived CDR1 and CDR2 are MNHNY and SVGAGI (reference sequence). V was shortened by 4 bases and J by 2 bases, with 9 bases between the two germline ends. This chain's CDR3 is CASSSVIAYEQYF. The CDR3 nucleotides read TGTGCCAGCAGTTCAGTAATCGCCTACGAGCAGTACTTC.

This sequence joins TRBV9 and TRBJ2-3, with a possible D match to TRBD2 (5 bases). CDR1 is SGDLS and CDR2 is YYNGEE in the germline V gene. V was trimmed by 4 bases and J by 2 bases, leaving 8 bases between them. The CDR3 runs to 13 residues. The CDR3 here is CASSRGYTDTQYF. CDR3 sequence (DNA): TGTGCCAGCAGCCGGGGTTACACAGATACGCAGTATTTT.

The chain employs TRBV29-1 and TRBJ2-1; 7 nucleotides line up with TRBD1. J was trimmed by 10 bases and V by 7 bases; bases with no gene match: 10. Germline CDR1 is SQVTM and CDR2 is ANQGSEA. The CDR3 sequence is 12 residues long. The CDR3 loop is CSAGGGSGEQFF. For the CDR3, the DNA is TGCAGCGCAGGGGGTGGGTCTGGGGAGCAGTTCTTC.

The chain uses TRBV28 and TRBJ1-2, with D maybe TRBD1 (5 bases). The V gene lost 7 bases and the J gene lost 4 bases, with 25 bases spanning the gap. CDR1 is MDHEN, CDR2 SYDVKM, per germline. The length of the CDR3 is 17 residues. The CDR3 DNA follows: TGTGCCAGCACTCTTTCACAGGAGTTGAGACCCGGCTATGGCTACACCTTC. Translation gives CASTLSQELRPGYGYTF.

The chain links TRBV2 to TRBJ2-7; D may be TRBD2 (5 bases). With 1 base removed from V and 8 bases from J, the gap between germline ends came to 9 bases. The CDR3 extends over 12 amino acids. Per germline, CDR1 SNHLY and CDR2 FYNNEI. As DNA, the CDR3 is TGTGCCAGCAGTGAAGGCGGGTTCAAGCAGTACTTC. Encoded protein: CASSEGGFKQYF.

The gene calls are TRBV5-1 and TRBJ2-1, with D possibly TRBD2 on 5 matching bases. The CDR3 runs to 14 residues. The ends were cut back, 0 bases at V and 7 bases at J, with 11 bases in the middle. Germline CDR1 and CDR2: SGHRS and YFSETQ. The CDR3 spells CASSLDLRANEQFF. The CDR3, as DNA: TGCGCCAGCAGCTTGGACTTGAGGGCAAATGAGCAGTTCTTC.

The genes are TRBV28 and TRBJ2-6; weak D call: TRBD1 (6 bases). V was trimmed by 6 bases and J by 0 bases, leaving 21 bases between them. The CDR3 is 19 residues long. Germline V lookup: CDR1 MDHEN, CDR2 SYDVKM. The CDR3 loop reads CASRSLVLNRDSGANVLTF. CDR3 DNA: TGTGCCAGCAGGAGTCTGGTATTGAACAGGGACTCTGGGGCCAACGTCCTGACTTTC.

In nucleotides, the CDR3 is TGTGCCAGCTTAACCGGGGGGCGTCCCGCTGGCGAGCAGTACTTC. It yields the protein CASLTGGRPAGEQYF. The V and J genes are TRBV28 and TRBJ2-5; perhaps TRBD2 as D (7 bases). TRBJ2-7 matches the DNA end more closely, so the J call is doubtful. From germline, CDR1 is MDHEN and CDR2 SYDVKM. This CDR3 region has 15 residues.

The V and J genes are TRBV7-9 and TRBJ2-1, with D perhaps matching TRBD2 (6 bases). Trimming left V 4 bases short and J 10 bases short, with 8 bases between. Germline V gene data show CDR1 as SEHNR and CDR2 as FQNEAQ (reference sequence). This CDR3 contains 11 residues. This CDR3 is CASSSGAEQFF. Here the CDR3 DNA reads TGTGCCAGCAGCTCGGGAGCCGAGCAGTTCTTC. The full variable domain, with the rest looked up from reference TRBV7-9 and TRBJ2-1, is DTGVSQNPRHKITKRGQNVTFRCDPISEHNRLYWYRQTLGQGPEFLTYFQNEAQLEKSRLLSDRFSAERPKGSFSTLEIQRTEQGDSAMYLCASSSGAEQFFGPGTRLTVL.

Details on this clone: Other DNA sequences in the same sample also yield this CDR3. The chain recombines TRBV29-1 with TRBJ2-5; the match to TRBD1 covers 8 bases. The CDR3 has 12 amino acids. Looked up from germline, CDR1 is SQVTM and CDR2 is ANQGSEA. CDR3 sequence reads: CSAGQGQETQYF. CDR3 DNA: TGCAGTGCCGGACAGGGCCAAGAGACCCAGTACTTC. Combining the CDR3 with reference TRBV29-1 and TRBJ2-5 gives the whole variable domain SAVISQKPSRDICQRGTSLTIQCQVDSQVTMMFWYRQQPGQSLTLIATANQGSEATYESGFVIDKFPISRPNLTFSTLTVSNMSPEDSSIYLCSAGQGQETQYFGPGTRLLVL.